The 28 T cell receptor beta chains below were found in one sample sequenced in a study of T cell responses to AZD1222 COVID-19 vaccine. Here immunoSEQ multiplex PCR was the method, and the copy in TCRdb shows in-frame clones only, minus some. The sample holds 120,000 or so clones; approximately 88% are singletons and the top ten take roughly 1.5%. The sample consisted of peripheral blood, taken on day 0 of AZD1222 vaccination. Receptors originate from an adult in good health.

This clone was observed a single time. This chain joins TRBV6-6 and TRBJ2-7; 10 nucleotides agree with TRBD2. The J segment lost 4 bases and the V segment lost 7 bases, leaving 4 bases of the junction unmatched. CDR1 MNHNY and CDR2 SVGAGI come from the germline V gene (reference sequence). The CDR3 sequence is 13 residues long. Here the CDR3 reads CASTPAGGYEQYF. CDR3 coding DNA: TGTGCCAGCACGCCAGCGGGAGGGTACGAGCAGTACTTC.

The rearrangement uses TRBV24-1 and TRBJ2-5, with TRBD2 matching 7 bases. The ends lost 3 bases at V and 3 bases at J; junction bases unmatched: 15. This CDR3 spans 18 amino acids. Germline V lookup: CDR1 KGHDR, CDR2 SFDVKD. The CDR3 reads CATSDSPWLAEGKETQYF. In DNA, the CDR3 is TGTGCCACCAGTGATAGTCCCTGGCTAGCGGAGGGGAAAGAGACCCAGTACTTC.

The DNA for the CDR3 is TGCAGTGCTAGTATTCCTGACCGTCACAATGAGCAGTTCTTC. Translating it yields CSASIPDRHNEQFF. The chain combines TRBV20-1 with TRBJ2-1; D uncertain. The CDR3 spans 14 residues. Germline V gene lookup returns CDR1 DFQATT and CDR2 SNEGSKA (reference sequence). V shed 3 bases and J shed 5 bases, with 14 bases lying between them.

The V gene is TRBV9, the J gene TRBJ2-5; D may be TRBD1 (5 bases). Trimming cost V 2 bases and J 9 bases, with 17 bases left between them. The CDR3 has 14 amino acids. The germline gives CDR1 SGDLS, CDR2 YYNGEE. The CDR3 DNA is TGTGCCAGCAGCGTCTACGGTAGGGGTATTCCCCAGTACTTC. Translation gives CASSVYGRGIPQYF. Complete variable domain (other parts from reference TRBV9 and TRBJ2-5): DSGVTQTPKHLITATGQRVTLRCSPRSGDLSVYWYQQSLDQGLQFLIQYYNGEERAKGNILERFSAQQFPDLHSELNLSSLELGDSALYFCASSVYGRGIPQYFGPGTRLLVL.

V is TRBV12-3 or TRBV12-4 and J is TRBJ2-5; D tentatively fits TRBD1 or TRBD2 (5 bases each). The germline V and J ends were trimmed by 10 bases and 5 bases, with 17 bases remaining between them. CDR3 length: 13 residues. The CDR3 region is CATRDPDDETQYF. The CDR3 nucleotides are TGTGCCACTCGGGACCCTGACGATGAGACCCAGTACTTC.

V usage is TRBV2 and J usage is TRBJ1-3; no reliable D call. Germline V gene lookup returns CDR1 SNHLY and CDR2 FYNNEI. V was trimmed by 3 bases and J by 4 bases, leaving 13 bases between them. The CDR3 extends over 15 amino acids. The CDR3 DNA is TGTGCCAGCAGTGACCCGGCCGGGATCGGAAACACCATATATTTT. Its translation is CASSDPAGIGNTIYF.

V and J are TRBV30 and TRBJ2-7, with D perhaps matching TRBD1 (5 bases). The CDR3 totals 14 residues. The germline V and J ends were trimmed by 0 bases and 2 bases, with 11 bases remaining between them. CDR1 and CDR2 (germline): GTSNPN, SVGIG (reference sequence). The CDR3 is CAWSVLGPTYEQYF. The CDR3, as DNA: TGTGCCTGGAGTGTTCTGGGGCCCACCTACGAGCAGTACTTC.

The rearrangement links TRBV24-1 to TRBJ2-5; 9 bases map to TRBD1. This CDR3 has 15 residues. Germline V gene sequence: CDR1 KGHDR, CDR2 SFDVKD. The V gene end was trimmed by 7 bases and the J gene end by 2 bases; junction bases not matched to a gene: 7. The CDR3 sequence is CATSKGTGFQETQYF. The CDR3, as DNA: TGTGCCACCAGCAAAGGGACAGGGTTTCAAGAGACCCAGTACTTC.

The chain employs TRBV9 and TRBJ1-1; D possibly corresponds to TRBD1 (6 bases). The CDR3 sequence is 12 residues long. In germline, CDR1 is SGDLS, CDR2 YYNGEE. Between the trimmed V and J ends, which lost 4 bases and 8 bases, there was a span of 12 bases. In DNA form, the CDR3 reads TGTGCCAGCAGCCCTCCCGGGACAGAAGCTTTCTTT. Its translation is CASSPPGTEAFF. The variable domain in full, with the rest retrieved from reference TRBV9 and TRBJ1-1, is DSGVTQTPKHLITATGQRVTLRCSPRSGDLSVYWYQQSLDQGLQFLIQYYNGEERAKGNILERFSAQQFPDLHSELNLSSLELGDSALYFCASSPPGTEAFFGQGTRLTVV.

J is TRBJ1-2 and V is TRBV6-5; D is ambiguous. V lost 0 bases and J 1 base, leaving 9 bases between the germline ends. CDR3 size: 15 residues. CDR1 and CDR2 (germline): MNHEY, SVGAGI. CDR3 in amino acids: CASSYSGVFNYGYTF. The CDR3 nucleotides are TGTGCCAGCAGTTACTCGGGAGTTTTTAACTATGGCTACACCTTC.

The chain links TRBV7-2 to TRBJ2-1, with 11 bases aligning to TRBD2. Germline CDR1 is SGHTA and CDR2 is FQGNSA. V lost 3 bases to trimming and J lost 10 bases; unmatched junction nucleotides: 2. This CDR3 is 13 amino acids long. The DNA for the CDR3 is TGTGCCAGCAGCTTGACTAGCGGGGCGGAGCAGTTCTTC. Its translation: CASSLTSGAEQFF.

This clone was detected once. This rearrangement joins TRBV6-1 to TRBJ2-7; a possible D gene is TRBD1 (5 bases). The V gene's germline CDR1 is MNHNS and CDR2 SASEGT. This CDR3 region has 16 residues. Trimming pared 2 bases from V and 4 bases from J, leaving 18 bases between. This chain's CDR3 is CASSEFAGPPEYEQYF. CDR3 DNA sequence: TGTGCCAGCAGTGAATTTGCAGGGCCCCCCGAGTACGAGCAGTACTTC.

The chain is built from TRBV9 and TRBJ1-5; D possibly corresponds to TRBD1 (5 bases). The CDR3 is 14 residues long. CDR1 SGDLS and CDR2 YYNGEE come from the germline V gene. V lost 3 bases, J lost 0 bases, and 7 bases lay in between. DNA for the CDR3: TGTGCCAGCAGCGGGACATTTAGCAATCAGCCCCAGCATTTT. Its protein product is CASSGTFSNQPQHF.

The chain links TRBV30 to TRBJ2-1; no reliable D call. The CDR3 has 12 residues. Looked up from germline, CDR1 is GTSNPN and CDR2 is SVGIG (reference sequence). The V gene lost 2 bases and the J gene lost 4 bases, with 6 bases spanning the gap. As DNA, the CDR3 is TGTGCCTGGAGTCCGTCGTACAATGAGCAGTTCTTC. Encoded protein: CAWSPSYNEQFF.

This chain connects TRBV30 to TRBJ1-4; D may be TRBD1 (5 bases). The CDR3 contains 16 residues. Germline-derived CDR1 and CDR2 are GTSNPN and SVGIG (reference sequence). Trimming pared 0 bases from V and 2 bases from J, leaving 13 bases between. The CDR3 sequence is CAWSVLSGRTNEKLFF. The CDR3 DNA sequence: TGTGCCTGGAGTGTACTGTCAGGGAGGACTAATGAAAAACTGTTTTTT.

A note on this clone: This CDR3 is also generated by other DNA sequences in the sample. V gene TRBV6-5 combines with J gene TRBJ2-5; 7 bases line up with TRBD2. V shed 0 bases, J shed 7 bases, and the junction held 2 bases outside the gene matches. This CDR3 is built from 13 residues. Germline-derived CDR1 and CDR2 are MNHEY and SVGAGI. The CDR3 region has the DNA TGTGCCAGCAGTTACTCGTCGGGGGGGACCCAGTACTTC. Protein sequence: CASSYSSGGTQYF.

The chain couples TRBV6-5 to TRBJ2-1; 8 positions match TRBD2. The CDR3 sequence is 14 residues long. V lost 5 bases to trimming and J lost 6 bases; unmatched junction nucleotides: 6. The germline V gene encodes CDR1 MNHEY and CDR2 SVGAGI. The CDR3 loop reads CASSRSGSGNEQFF. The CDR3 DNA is TGTGCCAGCAGTCGAAGCGGGAGTGGCAATGAGCAGTTCTTC.

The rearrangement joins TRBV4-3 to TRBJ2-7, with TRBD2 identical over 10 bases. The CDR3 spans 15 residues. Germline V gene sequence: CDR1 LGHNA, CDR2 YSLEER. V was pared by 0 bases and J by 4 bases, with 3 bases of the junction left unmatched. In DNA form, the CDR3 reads TGCGCCAGCAGCCAAGAGCTAGCGGGAGTTTACGAGCAGTACTTC. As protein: CASSQELAGVYEQYF.

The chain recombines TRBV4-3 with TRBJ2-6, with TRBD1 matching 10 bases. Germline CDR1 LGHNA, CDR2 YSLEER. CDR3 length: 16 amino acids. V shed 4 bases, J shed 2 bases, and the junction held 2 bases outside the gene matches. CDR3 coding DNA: TGCGCCAGCAGCCCTGACAGGGGGCCTGGGGCCAACGTCCTGACTTTC. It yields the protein CASSPDRGPGANVLTF.

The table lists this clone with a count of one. The CDR3 sequence is CASSPRDSSYEQYF. The CDR3 DNA reads as TGTGCCAGCAGCCCTCGGGACAGTTCCTACGAGCAGTACTTC. This rearrangement joins TRBV5-5 to TRBJ2-7; 7 bases match TRBD1. The CDR3 is 14 residues long. CDR1 is SGHKS, CDR2 YYEKEE, per germline (reference sequence). Trimming removed 4 bases from V and 1 base from J; junction bases left unmatched: 5.

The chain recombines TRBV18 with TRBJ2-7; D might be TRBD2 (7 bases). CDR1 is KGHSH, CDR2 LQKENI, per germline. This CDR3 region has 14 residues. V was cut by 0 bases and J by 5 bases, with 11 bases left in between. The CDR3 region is CASSPPGGAHEQYF. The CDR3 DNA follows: TGTGCCAGCTCACCACCGGGGGGGGCGCACGAGCAGTACTTC.

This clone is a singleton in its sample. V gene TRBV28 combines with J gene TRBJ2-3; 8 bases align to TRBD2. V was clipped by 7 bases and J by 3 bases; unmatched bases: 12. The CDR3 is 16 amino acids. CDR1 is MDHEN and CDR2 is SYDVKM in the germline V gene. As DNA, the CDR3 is TGTGCCAGCAATCCGGGGAGCGGGAGTTGGACAGATACGCAGTATTTT. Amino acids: CASNPGSGSWTDTQYF.

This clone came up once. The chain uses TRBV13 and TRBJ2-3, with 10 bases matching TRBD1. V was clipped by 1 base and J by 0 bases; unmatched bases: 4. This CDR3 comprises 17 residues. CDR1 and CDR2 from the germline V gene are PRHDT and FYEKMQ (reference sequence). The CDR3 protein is CASSLVRDRGSTDTQYF. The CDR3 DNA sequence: TGTGCCAGCAGCTTAGTCCGGGACAGGGGAAGCACAGATACGCAGTATTTT.

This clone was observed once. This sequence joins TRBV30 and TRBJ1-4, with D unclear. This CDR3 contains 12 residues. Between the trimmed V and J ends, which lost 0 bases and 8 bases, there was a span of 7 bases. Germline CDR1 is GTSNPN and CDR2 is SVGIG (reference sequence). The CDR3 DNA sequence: TGTGCCTGGAGTGTAACCCGAGAAAAACTGTTTTTT. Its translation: CAWSVTREKLFF.

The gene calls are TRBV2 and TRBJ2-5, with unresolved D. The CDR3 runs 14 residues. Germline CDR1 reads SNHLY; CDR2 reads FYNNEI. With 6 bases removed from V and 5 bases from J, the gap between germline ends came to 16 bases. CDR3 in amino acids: CASRVFNLPETQYF. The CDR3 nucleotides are TGTGCCAGCAGAGTGTTTAATTTGCCTGAGACCCAGTACTTC.

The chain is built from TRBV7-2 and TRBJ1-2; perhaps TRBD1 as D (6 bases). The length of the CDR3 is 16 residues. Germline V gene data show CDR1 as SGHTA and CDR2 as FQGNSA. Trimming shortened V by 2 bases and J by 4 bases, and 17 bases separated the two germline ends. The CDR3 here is CASSLLSGRGSYGYTF. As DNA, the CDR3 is TGTGCCAGCAGCTTATTATCGGGCAGGGGATCCTATGGCTACACCTTC.

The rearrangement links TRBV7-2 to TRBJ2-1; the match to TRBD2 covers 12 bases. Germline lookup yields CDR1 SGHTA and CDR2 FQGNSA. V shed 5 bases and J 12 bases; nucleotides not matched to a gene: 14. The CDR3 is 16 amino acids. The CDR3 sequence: CASSPLAGGPGLRQFF. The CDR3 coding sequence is TGTGCCAGCAGCCCCCTAGCGGGAGGGCCTGGGTTGAGGCAGTTCTTC. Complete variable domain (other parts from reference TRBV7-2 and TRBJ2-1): GAGVSQSPSNKVTEKGKDVELRCDPISGHTALYWYRQSLGQGLEFLIYFQGNSAPDKSGLPSDRFSAERTGGSVSTLTIQRTQQEDSAVYLCASSPLAGGPGLRQFFGPGTRLTVL.

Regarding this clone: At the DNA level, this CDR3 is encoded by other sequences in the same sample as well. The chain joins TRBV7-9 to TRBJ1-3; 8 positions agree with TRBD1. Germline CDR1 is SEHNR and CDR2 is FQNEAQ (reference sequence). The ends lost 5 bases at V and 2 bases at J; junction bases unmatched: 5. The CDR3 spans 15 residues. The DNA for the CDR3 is TGTGCCAGCAGCCCCCGGACAGGGACTGGAAACACCATATATTTT. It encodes CASSPRTGTGNTIYF. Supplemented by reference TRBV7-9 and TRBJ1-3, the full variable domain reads DTGVSQNPRHKITKRGQNVTFRCDPISEHNRLYWYRQTLGQGPEFLTYFQNEAQLEKSRLLSDRFSAERPKGSFSTLEIQRTEQGDSAMYLCASSPRTGTGNTIYFGEGSWLTVV.